The 14 T cell receptor beta chains reported below all come from one sample, sequenced in a study of Tregs in tolerant kidney transplant recipients. Mixed chimerism was transient after nonmyeloablative marrow transplants from related graft donors. Generated by immunoSEQ multiplex PCR, the TCRdb table keeps only in-frame clones and is missing some. The sample yields about 14,000 clones, of which the top ten take up 27%. The material was CD8+ T cells from blood (PBMCs), obtained 6 months after the transplant. These TCRs come from a human patient who received a combined kidney and bone marrow transplant. Certain T cells may be donor cells from the graft.

Note on this clone: Coverage ceases 3 residues before the CDR3 finishes, and the germline J gene fills in the end. The chain uses TRBV20-1 and TRBJ2-7; TRBD1 is a possible D gene (6 bases). V lost 0 bases and J 1 base, leaving 19 bases between the germline ends. The CDR3 is 17 residues long. CDR1 is DFQATT, CDR2 SNEGSKA, per germline (reference sequence). The part of the CDR3 DNA that was read is TGCAGTGCTAGAGATGGGGCAGGGGCAAAAATATCCTACGAG. Its protein product is CSARDGAGAKISYE. In full, the CDR3 is CSARDGAGAKISYEQYF.

A remark on this clone: The read ends 3 residues shy of where the CDR3 ends; the end is completed using the germline J gene. The V call is TRBV7-2, the J call TRBJ2-3, with 10 bases that match TRBD2. In germline, CDR1 is SGHTA, CDR2 FQGNSA. V lost 2 bases to trimming and J lost 4 bases; unmatched junction nucleotides: 3. This CDR3 region has 15 residues. The DNA read from the CDR3 is TGTGCCAGCAGCTTAATACTAGCGGGATCAGATACG. It yields the protein CASSLILAGSDT. The entire CDR3 protein is CASSLILAGSDTQYF.

Details on this clone: The CDR3 is cut off 3 residues early in the read; its end comes from the germline J gene. The rearrangement links TRBV2 to TRBJ2-3, with D possibly being TRBD2 (7 bases). The CDR3 covers 15 residues. Germline lookup yields CDR1 SNHLY and CDR2 FYNNEI. CDR3 bases read: TGTGCCAGCAGTGAATTTAGGGGGGGCCAAGAGACG. Protein sequence: CASSEFRGGQET. The entire CDR3 protein is CASSEFRGGQETQYF.

Comment on this clone: The read is 3 residues too short to cover the CDR3 end, so that end is filled in from the germline J gene. The V gene is TRBV6-1, the J gene TRBJ1-2, with D possibly matching TRBD1 (5 bases). Germline values: CDR1 MNHNS, CDR2 SASEGT. The CDR3 runs to 13 residues. The sequenced CDR3 bases are TGTGCCAGCAGTGATACAGGTGAATACGAC. It translates to CASSDTGEYD. The full CDR3 sequence reads CASSDTGEYDYTF.

Comments on this clone: Sequencing ends 3 residues short of the CDR3 end; the germline J gene provides the rest. The V gene is TRBV5-6, the J gene TRBJ2-7, with unresolved D. V was cut by 3 bases and J by 2 bases, with 6 bases left in between. Per the germline V gene, CDR1 is SGHDT and CDR2 is YYEEEE. The CDR3 spans 12 residues. The CDR3 DNA, read in part, is TGTGCCAGCAGCTCCATCACCTACGAG. It encodes CASSSITYE. The full CDR3 is CASSSITYEQYF. The full variable domain, rest sourced from reference TRBV5-6 and TRBJ2-7, is DAGVTQSPTHLIKTRGQQVTLRCSPKSGHDTVSWYQQALGQGPQFIFQYYEEEERQRGNFPDRFSGHQFPNYSSELNVNALLLGDSALYLCASSSITYEQYFGPGTRLTVT.

A note on this clone: Germline is not matched at one junction end, which may reflect a read error. The CDR3 extends 3 residues past the end of the read, so its final part is completed from the germline J gene. The identical CDR3 is also encoded by other nucleotide sequences in the sample. This rearrangement joins TRBV18 to TRBJ1-3; maybe TRBD1 (6 bases). Germline loops: CDR1 KGHSH, CDR2 LQKENI. This CDR3 comprises 14 residues. The sequenced part of the CDR3 DNA is TGTGCCAGCTCACCAGGGGGACATGGAAACACG. This translates into CASSPGGHGNT. The full CDR3 reads CASSPGGHGNTIYF.

On this clone itself: The read terminates 3 residues ahead of where the CDR3 ends, so the germline J gene completes it. V gene TRBV5-1 combines with J gene TRBJ2-1; 13 nucleotides line up with TRBD2. Per germline, CDR1 SGHRS and CDR2 YFSETQ. This CDR3 is built from 14 residues. Trimming cost V 3 bases and J 9 bases; bases outside gene matches: 3. The part of the CDR3 DNA that was read is TGCGCCAGCAGCTGGACTAGCGGGAGCGCTGAG. Amino acid sequence: CASSWTSGSAE. The entire CDR3 protein reads CASSWTSGSAEQFF.

Concerning this clone itself: The read ends 3 residues early relative to the CDR3; the germline J gene fills the gap. The chain uses TRBV29-1 and TRBJ1-2, with a weak D call TRBD1 (5 bases). The CDR3 has 11 amino acids. V was cut by 1 base and J by 6 bases, with 6 bases left in between. Germline lookup yields CDR1 SQVTM and CDR2 ANQGSEA. The CDR3 DNA, read in part, is TGCAGCGTTGAAGGAGGGGATGGC. This codes for CSVEGGDG. The whole CDR3 reads CSVEGGDGYTF.

Concerning this clone itself: The read stops 3 residues short of the end of the CDR3; the missing end is completed from the germline J gene. This chain joins TRBV6-2 or TRBV6-3 and TRBJ2-3, with TRBD2 as a possible D gene (5 bases). V gave up 5 bases and J gave up 4 bases, with 10 bases separating them. CDR3 length: 13 residues. Germline V gives CDR1 MNHEY, CDR2 SVGEGT. CDR3 region: CASSQGLADTQYF. The sequenced CDR3 bases are TGTGCCAGCAGTCAAGGACTCGCAGATACG.

As to this clone: The read gets to within 3 residues of the CDR3 end, and the germline J gene fills in the rest. This chain connects TRBV10-3 to TRBJ1-5; D not resolved. Germline V gene sequence: CDR1 ENHRY, CDR2 SYGVKD. The CDR3 consists of 12 residues. CDR3 bases read: TGTGCCATCAGTGAGTCCGGGGAACCC. As protein: CAISESGEP. The whole CDR3 sequence reads CAISESGEPQHF.

On this clone: The DNA ends 3 residues before the CDR3 does, and the rest of the CDR3 is filled in from the germline J gene. The rearrangement joins TRBV29-1 to TRBJ2-1, with 12 bases identical to TRBD1. V was pared by 6 bases and J by 1 base, with 1 base of the junction left unmatched. The CDR3 is 14 residues long. Germline CDR1 reads SQVTM; CDR2 reads ANQGSEA. The sequenced part of the CDR3 DNA is TGCAGCGTGGGACAGGGGGCGTCCTACAATGAG. Translation: CSVGQGASYNE. In full, the CDR3 is CSVGQGASYNEQFF.

A remark on this clone: The CDR3 extends 3 residues past the end of the read, so its final part is completed from the germline J gene. The V gene is TRBV6-2 or TRBV6-3, the J gene TRBJ1-5; TRBD1 matches at 9 bases. V dropped 5 bases and J dropped 2; count of bases not matched to a gene: 7. Germline V gene lookup returns CDR1 MNHEY and CDR2 SVGEGT. CDR3 length equals 16 residues. The CDR3 DNA, read in part, is TGTGCCAGCAGTCCCTCCCGACAGGGGGGCAATCAGCCC. Encoded protein: CASSPSRQGGNQP. In full, the CDR3 reads CASSPSRQGGNQPQHF.

Turning to this clone: The sequenced fragment ends 3 residues before the CDR3 boundary, so the rest is inferred from the germline J gene. The chain links TRBV5-1 to TRBJ2-1; the D gene is possibly TRBD2 (6 bases). This CDR3 is built from 14 residues. V was trimmed by 5 bases and J by 3 bases, leaving 12 bases between them. CDR1 SGHRS and CDR2 YFSETQ come from the germline V gene. Here the CDR3 reads CASSFGTGYNEQFF. CDR3 DNA, as far as it was read: TGCGCCAGCAGTTTCGGGACTGGCTACAATGAG.

Turning to this clone: With the read ending 3 residues before the CDR3 end, the germline J gene is used to fill in that end. The chain links TRBV5-1 to TRBJ2-1; D perhaps matches TRBD1 (5 bases). The CDR3 has 14 amino acids. Trimming pared 4 bases from V and 4 bases from J, leaving 12 bases between. Germline assignment: CDR1 SGHRS and CDR2 YFSETQ. The DNA read from the CDR3 is TGCGCCAGCAGCCAGGGCCTACTTTACAATGAG. Amino acid sequence: CASSQGLLYNE. The whole CDR3 reads CASSQGLLYNEQFF. The entire variable domain, with the rest obtained from reference TRBV5-1 and TRBJ2-1, is as follows: KAGVTQTPRYLIKTRGQQVTLSCSPISGHRSVSWYQQTPGQGLQFLFEYFSETQRNKGNFPGRFSGRQFSNSRSEMNVSTLELGDSALYLCASSQGLLYNEQFFGPGTRLTVL.